What follows are 24 T cell receptor beta chains derived from one specimen sequenced in a study of shared clonotypes between healthy human individuals. Data came from immunoSEQ multiplex PCR; TCRdb stores just in-frame clones and leaves some out. Seen here are about 1 million clones, about 74% observed once, and the top ten hold over 1.3%. What was sequenced was memory CD4+ T cells sorted from blood. This sample's subset: CD45RA-negative fraction. The origin of the receptors is a man aged 18-30 years in good health.

V and J are TRBV28 and TRBJ2-7, with D possibly matching TRBD2 (5 bases). The germline V gene has CDR1 MDHEN and CDR2 SYDVKM. V was pared by 4 bases and J by 1 base, with 20 bases between. This CDR3 region has 17 residues. The CDR3 DNA reads TGTGCCAGCAGTTCAGCGGCGAAGGACTTTACATCCTACGAGCAGTACTTC. This codes for CASSSAAKDFTSYEQYF.

This rearrangement joins TRBV6-1 to TRBJ2-2; D is ambiguous. Per germline, CDR1 MNHNS and CDR2 SASEGT. Deletions cut 2 bases from V and 2 bases from J, with 9 bases between. The CDR3 runs 15 residues. CDR3 sequence: CASSEIGRNTGELFF. The CDR3 bases are TGTGCCAGCAGTGAAATCGGTCGAAACACCGGGGAGCTGTTTTTT.

This chain uses TRBV2 with TRBJ2-2; D unresolved. In germline, CDR1 is SNHLY, CDR2 FYNNEI. With 5 bases removed from V and 6 bases from J, the gap between germline ends came to 10 bases. This CDR3 contains 13 residues. CDR3 DNA: TGTGCCAGCAGTCCCCTTGGGCCCGGGGAGCTGTTTTTT. Translated, it gives CASSPLGPGELFF.

This chain connects TRBV29-1 to TRBJ2-1; TRBD1 matches at 7 bases. This CDR3 is built from 13 residues. Losses at the gene ends were 0 bases for V and 7 bases for J; bases not matched to a gene: 3. Germline V CDR1 and CDR2: SQVTM, ANQGSEA. The DNA of the CDR3 is TGCAGCGTTGAAGACAGGGGGTGGAATGAGCAGTTCTTC. Translated, it gives CSVEDRGWNEQFF.

This clone was picked up one time. The CDR3 DNA follows: TGTGCCAGCAGTTTATCGAGCAGGGTCCGACTAGCGGGGAGGGAGTACTTC. Amino acids: CASSLSSRVRLAGREYF. The chain links TRBV27 to TRBJ2-7; 11 nucleotides agree with TRBD2. The germline CDR1 and CDR2 sequences are MNHEY and SMNVEV (reference sequence). This CDR3 is 17 amino acids long. Unmatched junction bases numbered 15, after V lost 0 bases and J lost 11 bases.

The chain has TRBV6-6 and TRBJ1-4, with TRBD1 as a possible D gene (5 bases). The CDR3 length is 13 residues. Germline loops: CDR1 MNHNY, CDR2 SVGAGI (reference sequence). V dropped 10 bases and J dropped 0 bases, with 9 bases sitting between them. The DNA for the CDR3 is TGTGCCACGACGGGGGCAACTAATGAAAAACTGTTTTTT. Protein product: CATTGATNEKLFF.

The genes are TRBV7-8 and TRBJ1-3; D is uncertain. This CDR3 comprises 16 residues. V shed 2 bases and J shed 2 bases, with 13 bases lying between them. Germline CDR1 and CDR2: SGHVS and FQNEAQ. The CDR3 DNA reads as TGTGCCAGCAGCTTAAGGTCGGAAAGGACTGGAAACACCATATATTTT. Translation: CASSLRSERTGNTIYF.

The V gene is TRBV11-2, the J gene TRBJ2-3; 9 nucleotides line up with TRBD2. The ends lost 4 bases at V and 3 bases at J; junction bases unmatched: 8. The germline gives CDR1 SGHAT, CDR2 FQNNGV. CDR3 length equals 16 residues. CDR3 in amino acids: CASSSTGTSRTDTQYF. DNA for the CDR3: TGTGCCAGCAGCTCAACCGGGACTAGCAGAACAGATACGCAGTATTTT.

The V gene is TRBV10-1, the J gene TRBJ1-1; D gene uncertain. V was pared by 5 bases and J by 3 bases, with 10 bases between. CDR3 length: 13 residues. In germline, CDR1 is WNHNN, CDR2 SYGVQD (reference sequence). In DNA form, the CDR3 reads TGCGCCAGCAGTCCGCAAGTAGACACTGAAGCTTTCTTT. Its translation is CASSPQVDTEAFF.

In regard to this clone: The same CDR3 also results from other DNA sequences found in this sample. V gene TRBV5-1 combines with J gene TRBJ2-7; a weak D match, TRBD1 (6 bases). This CDR3 spans 14 amino acids. Germline CDR1 is SGHRS and CDR2 is YFSETQ. V lost 2 bases and J 0 bases, leaving 9 bases between the germline ends. CDR3 nucleotide sequence: TGCGCCAGCAGCTTACGGGACACCTCCTACGAGCAGTACTTC. This gives the protein CASSLRDTSYEQYF.

The chain has TRBV4-2 and TRBJ1-4, with 8 bases aligning to TRBD1. This CDR3 is built from 17 residues. Germline V CDR1 and CDR2: LGHNA, YNFKEQ. The trim removed 7 bases at V and 7 bases at J, leaving 17 bases unmatched. DNA for the CDR3: TGTGCCAGCAACCCAGACAGGGGAGTCCCTCCGGGTGAAAAACTGTTTTTT. Translated, it gives CASNPDRGVPPGEKLFF.

The gene calls are TRBV19 and TRBJ2-7, with D possibly called TRBD1 or TRBD2 (6 bases each). Per germline, CDR1 LNHDA and CDR2 SQIVND (reference sequence). Trimming removed 8 bases at V and 5 bases at J, with 22 bases between. The CDR3 length is 15 residues. Here the CDR3 DNA reads TGTGCCAGTGCCCGAGGGGGTGGGAGGAGCGACGAGCAGTACTTC. Translated: CASARGGGRSDEQYF.

This chain links TRBV7-3 with TRBJ2-3, with TRBD2 identical over 10 bases. Germline V lookup: CDR1 SGHTA, CDR2 FQGTGA. Unmatched junction bases numbered 3, after V lost 3 bases and J lost 6 bases. The CDR3 sequence is 14 residues long. The CDR3 nucleotides read TGTGCCAGCAGCTTGGGACTAGCGTTGGATACGCAGTATTTT. Its protein is CASSLGLALDTQYF.

Only a few counts were recorded for this clone. This chain joins TRBV18 and TRBJ2-2; the D is unclear. The germline CDR1 and CDR2 sequences are KGHSH and LQKENI. Deletions cut 5 bases from V and 1 base from J, with 17 bases between. CDR3 length: 17 residues. CDR3 in DNA: TGTGCCAGCTCATCGTCTCCCCCGGCCGGGAACACCGGGGAGCTGTTTTTT. Translating it yields CASSSSPPAGNTGELFF.

The chain uses TRBV11-2 and TRBJ1-4; D is undetermined. Looked up from germline, CDR1 is SGHAT and CDR2 is FQNNGV. There are 15 residues in the CDR3. V lost 0 bases and J 1 base, leaving 6 bases between the germline ends. The CDR3 nucleotides read TGTGCCAGCAGCTTAGACTGGATAACTAATGAAAAACTGTTTTTT. It is translated as CASSLDWITNEKLFF.

The gene calls are TRBV5-6 and TRBJ2-1; D not resolved. The CDR3 is 11 residues long. Germline values: CDR1 SGHDT, CDR2 YYEEEE. V lost 6 bases, J lost 7 bases, and 8 bases lay in between. CDR3 nucleotide sequence: TGTGCCAGCACCCTTAAAAATGAGCAGTTCTTC. It yields the protein CASTLKNEQFF.

The CDR3 protein is CASRYTGGSGTEAFF. For the CDR3, the DNA is TGCGCCAGCAGGTACACAGGGGGCTCGGGCACTGAAGCTTTCTTT. The chain couples TRBV5-1 to TRBJ1-1; 9 bases align to TRBD1. V was clipped by 5 bases and J by 4 bases; unmatched bases: 9. The V gene's germline CDR1 is SGHRS and CDR2 YFSETQ. This CDR3 region has 15 residues.

V usage is TRBV7-2 and J usage is TRBJ1-5; D possibly corresponds to TRBD1 (5 bases). With 1 base removed from V and 6 bases from J, the gap between germline ends came to 13 bases. This CDR3 contains 15 residues. The V gene's germline CDR1 is SGHTA and CDR2 FQGNSA. The CDR3 coding sequence is TGTGCCAGCAGCTTAGAATTCGGGGGAGGTCAGCCCCAGCATTTT. It yields the protein CASSLEFGGGQPQHF. Full variable domain (outside the CDR3, taken from reference TRBV7-2 and TRBJ1-5): GAGVSQSPSNKVTEKGKDVELRCDPISGHTALYWYRQSLGQGLEFLIYFQGNSAPDKSGLPSDRFSAERTGGSVSTLTIQRTQQEDSAVYLCASSLEFGGGQPQHFGDGTRLSIL.

This chain links TRBV19 with TRBJ1-1; no clear D. Trimming pared 4 bases from V and 4 bases from J, leaving 10 bases between. Germline V gives CDR1 LNHDA, CDR2 SQIVND (reference sequence). The length of the CDR3 is 13 residues. The CDR3 region has the DNA TGTGCCAGTAGTACCACCATATCCACTGAAGCTTTCTTT. Protein: CASSTTISTEAFF.

Comment on this clone: A much larger clone sits a single nucleotide away, making a read error possible. DNA for the CDR3: TGTGCCAGCAGTTTACGGGACGGGGCCTATGGCTACACCTTC. This translates into CASSLRDGAYGYTF. This chain links TRBV28 with TRBJ1-2, with D perhaps TRBD1 (5 bases). The CDR3 totals 14 residues. V was pared by 2 bases and J by 4 bases, with 11 bases between. Germline lookup yields CDR1 MDHEN and CDR2 SYDVKM.

This chain joins TRBV5-1 and TRBJ1-2; D unresolved. The V and J ends lost 4 bases and 6 bases respectively, with 13 bases between them. Germline V gene data show CDR1 as SGHRS and CDR2 as YFSETQ. The CDR3 extends over 13 amino acids. The CDR3 protein is CASSPLSRDGYTF. In DNA, the CDR3 is TGCGCCAGCAGCCCCCTGTCCCGGGATGGCTACACCTTC.

The chain links TRBV18 to TRBJ1-5; D is uncertain. This CDR3 contains 14 residues. V lost 4 bases and J lost 2, with 9 bases in between. Germline assignment: CDR1 KGHSH and CDR2 LQKENI. The chain's CDR3 is CASSQETGNQPQHF. In DNA form, the CDR3 reads TGTGCCAGCTCACAGGAAACAGGCAATCAGCCCCAGCATTTT.

This clone came up once. The J gene is TRBJ1-5, the V gene TRBV6-1; 8 bases line up with TRBD1. The V and J ends lost 6 bases and 7 bases, in that order; junction bases with no gene match: 11. CDR3 length: 15 residues. Germline V gene lookup returns CDR1 MNHNS and CDR2 SASEGT. The CDR3 protein is CASSTQDRVDQPQHF. DNA of the CDR3: TGTGCCAGCAGCACCCAGGACAGGGTTGACCAGCCCCAGCATTTT.

This chain connects TRBV10-2 to TRBJ2-5; 7 nucleotides align to TRBD2. The DNA end is more similar to TRBJ2-7, so the J call may be wrong. Germline loops: CDR1 WSHSY, CDR2 SAAADI. The CDR3 loop spans 13 amino acids. CDR3 sequence (DNA): TGCGCCAGCAGGGGCGGGAGTTCCCCCGAGCAGTACTTC. Translating it yields CASRGGSSPEQYF.